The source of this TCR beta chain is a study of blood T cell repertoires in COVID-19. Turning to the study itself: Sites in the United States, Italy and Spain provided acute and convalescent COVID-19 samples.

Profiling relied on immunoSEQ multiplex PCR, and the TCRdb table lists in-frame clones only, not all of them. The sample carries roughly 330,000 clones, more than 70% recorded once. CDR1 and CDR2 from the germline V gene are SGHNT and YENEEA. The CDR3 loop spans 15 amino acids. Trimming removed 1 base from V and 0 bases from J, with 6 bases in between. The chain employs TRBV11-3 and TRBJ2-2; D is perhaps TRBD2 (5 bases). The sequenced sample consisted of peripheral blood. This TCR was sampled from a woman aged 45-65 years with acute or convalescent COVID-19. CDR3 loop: CASSLGGTNTGELFF. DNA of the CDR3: TGTGCCAGCAGCTTAGGAGGGACGAACACCGGGGAGCTGTTTTTT.